The 19 T cell receptor beta chains below come from one sample, sequenced in a study of Ad26.COV2.S vaccination and SARS-CoV-2 variants. The protocol was immunoSEQ multiplex PCR, while the TCRdb copy is restricted to in-frame clones and leaves out a portion. This sample has approximately 420,000 clones, with roughly 90% found just once. Treatment denoted: some 20 received Ad26.COV2.S at low or high dose, single or two shots; about 5 received placebo; per-sample allocation not given. Sample collection was performed on day 63 after the first vaccine or placebo injection. The source material was peripheral blood, sampled in a trial of Ad26.COV2.S vaccine versus placebo. The receptors here all came from a person aged 18-65 years who received the Ad26.COV2.S COVID-19 vaccine or a placebo.

This chain links TRBV25-1 with TRBJ2-5; D is possibly TRBD1 (8 bases). Germline CDR1 MGHDK, CDR2 SYGVNS. V was shortened by 7 bases and J by 4 bases, with 19 bases between the two germline ends. The CDR3 runs to 15 residues. The CDR3 region has the DNA TGTGCCAGCACAGGGGGCTCGGGGGGAAGAGAGACCCAGTACTTC. It specifies CASTGGSGGRETQYF.

V is TRBV28 and J is TRBJ1-1; no clear D. The CDR3 length is 14 residues. V lost 5 bases to trimming and J lost 4 bases, with 14 bases between them. The germline gives CDR1 MDHEN, CDR2 SYDVKM. DNA for the CDR3: TGTGCCAGCAGTCCCCACGGGGTGGGCACTGAAGCTTTCTTT. Residues: CASSPHGVGTEAFF.

The J gene is TRBJ1-1, the V gene TRBV19, with D perhaps matching TRBD1 (6 bases). The CDR3 contains 16 residues. The germline CDR1 and CDR2 sequences are LNHDA and SQIVND (reference sequence). Trimming removed 5 bases at V and 5 bases at J, with 21 bases between. DNA of the CDR3: TGTGCCAGTAGTCAAATCCCGACAGTCAGGGGTACTGAAGCTTTCTTT. This translates into CASSQIPTVRGTEAFF.

This clone was counted a few times. This chain links TRBV7-8 with TRBJ2-7; 8 bases match TRBD1. The germline V gene encodes CDR1 SGHVS and CDR2 FQNEAQ. This CDR3 region has 15 residues. V was pared by 5 bases and J by 0 bases, with 6 bases of the junction left unmatched. The DNA of the CDR3 is TGTGCCAGCAGCCCGGGACAGGTGAGCTCCTACGAGCAGTACTTC. This sequence encodes CASSPGQVSSYEQYF.

V gene TRBV2 combines with J gene TRBJ2-2; 13 nucleotides line up with TRBD2. The CDR3 spans 19 residues. The V gene's germline CDR1 is SNHLY and CDR2 FYNNEI. Trimming took 8 bases from V and 5 from J; bases not matched to a gene: 17. In DNA form, the CDR3 reads TGTGCCAGCGTTAGGACTAGCGGGGGTCCTATAAGGGGGACCGGGGAGCTGTTTTTT. This encodes CASVRTSGGPIRGTGELFF.

V usage is TRBV3-1 (or the pseudogene TRBV3-2) and J usage is TRBJ2-5; D ambiguous. The CDR3 has 16 residues. CDR1 and CDR2 (germline): LGHDT, YNNKEL (reference sequence). Trimming pared 1 base from V and 3 bases from J, leaving 15 bases between. The CDR3 reads CASSQVYGPPKETQYF. In DNA, the CDR3 is TGTGCCAGCAGCCAAGTCTATGGGCCGCCCAAAGAGACCCAGTACTTC.

V usage is TRBV14 and J usage is TRBJ2-2, with D perhaps assigned TRBD1 or TRBD2 (6 bases each). Germline assignment: CDR1 SGHDN and CDR2 FVKESK. Between the trimmed V and J ends, which lost 7 bases and 3 bases, there was a span of 18 bases. CDR3 length: 16 amino acids. For the CDR3, the DNA is TGTGCCAGCAAGTTCGGAGGGACAAAGGACACCGGGGAGCTGTTTTTT. Translated, it gives CASKFGGTKDTGELFF.

This sequence joins TRBV7-2 and TRBJ2-3, with D possibly matching TRBD1 (5 bases). V was trimmed by 5 bases and J by 0 bases, leaving 18 bases between them. The CDR3 covers 17 residues. From germline, CDR1 is SGHTA and CDR2 FQGNSA. DNA of the CDR3: TGTGCCAGCAGCCCACCCTGGGGTAGACAGAGCACAGATACGCAGTATTTT. It specifies CASSPPWGRQSTDTQYF.

This chain connects TRBV5-5 to TRBJ2-7; 7 bases are shared with TRBD1. Trimming removed 1 base from V and 4 bases from J; junction bases left unmatched: 5. Germline CDR1 and CDR2: SGHKS and YYEKEE (reference sequence). CDR3 size: 14 residues. For the CDR3, the DNA is TGTGCCAGCAGCTTGAGCGTGGGACAGTACGAGCAGTACTTC. Encoded protein: CASSLSVGQYEQYF.

The gene calls are TRBV27 and TRBJ1-1; TRBD1 matches 8 bases. Germline V gives CDR1 MNHEY, CDR2 SMNVEV (reference sequence). The CDR3 is 15 residues long. After removal of 6 bases from V and 10 bases from J, the junction contained 16 bases not matched to a gene. The CDR3 DNA is TGTGCCAGCAGCGCGAACCGGGACAGGTCCTTGTTAGCTTTCTTT. It is translated as CASSANRDRSLLAFF.

J is TRBJ1-1 and V is TRBV7-9; D not certain. The CDR3 runs 14 residues. V shed 2 bases and J shed 0 bases, with 7 bases lying between them. Germline V gene data show CDR1 as SEHNR and CDR2 as FQNEAQ (reference sequence). The CDR3 DNA follows: TGTGCCAGCAGCTTACTACAAATGAACACTGAAGCTTTCTTT. It encodes CASSLLQMNTEAFF.

V gene TRBV6-5 combines with J gene TRBJ2-7; 8 bases match TRBD1. Germline V CDR1 and CDR2: MNHEY, SVGAGI. The CDR3 length is 15 residues. V lost 7 bases to trimming and J lost 3 bases; unmatched junction nucleotides: 11. The DNA of the CDR3 is TGTGCCAGCATAGCCGGGACAGGCTCTTACTACGAGCAGTACTTC. Translated, it gives CASIAGTGSYYEQYF.

The chain uses TRBV11-2 and TRBJ2-4; TRBD1 agrees at 7 bases. Germline loops: CDR1 SGHAT, CDR2 FQNNGV. V gave up 3 bases and J gave up 10 bases; unmatched junction bases: 3. This CDR3 is 12 amino acids long. CDR3 loop: CASSFETGIQYF. DNA for the CDR3: TGTGCCAGCAGCTTTGAGACAGGGATTCAGTACTTC.

The CDR3 reads CATSRALAFDEQYF. CDR3 nucleotides: TGTGCCACCAGCAGAGCACTAGCTTTCGACGAGCAGTACTTC. The chain is built from TRBV15 and TRBJ2-7, with a tentative D call TRBD2 (6 bases). CDR1 is LNHNV, CDR2 YYDKDF, per germline (reference sequence). Trimming left V 1 base short and J 5 bases short, with 12 bases between. The CDR3 sequence is 14 residues long. The full variable domain, in which reference TRBV15 and TRBJ2-7 provide the parts outside the CDR3, is DAMVIQNPRYQVTQFGKPVTLSCSQTLNHNVMYWYQQKSSQAPKLLFHYYDKDFNNEADTPDNFQSRRPNTSFCFLDIRSPGLGDTAMYLCATSRALAFDEQYFGPGTRLTVT.

The V gene is TRBV4-1, the J gene TRBJ1-4, with D possibly matching TRBD1 (5 bases). The CDR3 totals 11 residues. Germline V gene sequence: CDR1 MGHRA, CDR2 YSYEKL. Trimming removed 0 bases from V and 15 bases from J, with 8 bases in between. The chain's CDR3 is CASSQDRVLFF. The CDR3 DNA reads as TGCGCCAGCAGCCAAGACAGGGTTTTGTTTTTT.

The rearrangement joins TRBV3-1 (or the pseudogene TRBV3-2) to TRBJ2-7; D ambiguous. Germline values: CDR1 LGHDT, CDR2 YNNKEL (reference sequence). Trimming cost V 2 bases and J 6 bases, with 8 bases left between them. The CDR3 extends over 12 amino acids. The CDR3 region has the DNA TGTGCCAGCAGCCAATACAGTCGCGAGCAGTACTTC. This encodes CASSQYSREQYF.

This clone was counted a few times. Distinct nucleotide sequences in the sample also encode this CDR3. The V call is TRBV5-1, the J call TRBJ1-6; D is unclear. The CDR3 runs to 13 residues. With 0 bases removed from V and 6 bases from J, the gap between germline ends came to 4 bases. Germline lookup yields CDR1 SGHRS and CDR2 YFSETQ. CDR3 nucleotides: TGCGCCAGCAGCTTGGAGGTTAATTCACCCCTCCACTTT. This translates into CASSLEVNSPLHF.

The CDR3 DNA sequence: TGCGCCAGCAGCCCCGGTCACCGGATCTCCTACAATGAGCAGTTCTTC. Translated, it gives CASSPGHRISYNEQFF. This chain connects TRBV5-1 to TRBJ2-1; the D is unclear. Germline CDR1 is SGHRS and CDR2 is YFSETQ. The germline V and J ends were trimmed by 4 bases and 0 bases, with 14 bases remaining between them. The CDR3 is 16 amino acids.

About this clone: At one of its ends the junction is not consistent with the germline gene, which may arise from a read error. The rearrangement joins TRBV29-1 to TRBJ2-3; a possible D gene is TRBD2 (6 bases). CDR1 and CDR2 (germline): SQVTM, ANQGSEA. This CDR3 comprises 14 residues. The CDR3 nucleotides are TGCAGCGTTGAAAAGGGGAGGAGCACAGATTCGCAGTATTTT. This codes for CSVEKGRSTDSQYF.